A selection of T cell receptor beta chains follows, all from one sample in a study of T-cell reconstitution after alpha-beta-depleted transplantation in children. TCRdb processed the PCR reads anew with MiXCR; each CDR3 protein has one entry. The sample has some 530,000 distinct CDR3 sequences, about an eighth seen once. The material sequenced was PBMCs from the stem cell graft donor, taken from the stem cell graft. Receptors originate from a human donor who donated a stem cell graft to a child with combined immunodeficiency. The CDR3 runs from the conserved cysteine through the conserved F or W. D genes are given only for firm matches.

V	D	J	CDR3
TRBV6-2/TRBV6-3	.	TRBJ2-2	CASSYSSPGELFF
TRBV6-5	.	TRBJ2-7	CATLGGYEQYF
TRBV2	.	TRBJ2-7	CASSVIEQYF
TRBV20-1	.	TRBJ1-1	CSAPGRGADTEAFF
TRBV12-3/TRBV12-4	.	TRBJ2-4	CASSLQGGGKNIQYF
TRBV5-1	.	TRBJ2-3	CASSLGSSTSADTQYF
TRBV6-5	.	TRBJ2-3	CASSYFEGQADTQYF
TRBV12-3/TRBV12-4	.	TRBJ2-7	CASSLGYQGSYEQYF
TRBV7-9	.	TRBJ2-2	CASRPRGSANTGELFF
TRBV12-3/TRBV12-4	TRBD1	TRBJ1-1	CASSLAPGGKRTEAFF
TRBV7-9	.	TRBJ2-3	CASSYGTPDTQYF
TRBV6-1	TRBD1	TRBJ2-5	CASNSRGNQETQYF
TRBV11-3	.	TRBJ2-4	CASSLSRGNIQYF
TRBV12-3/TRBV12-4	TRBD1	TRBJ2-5	CASSSGTGLHRETQYF
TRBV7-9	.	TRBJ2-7	CASSSRKENYEQYF
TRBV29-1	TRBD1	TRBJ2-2	CSVLQGANIGPGELFF
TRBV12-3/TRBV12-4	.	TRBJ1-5	CASSPSGASNQPQHF
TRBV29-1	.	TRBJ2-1	CSVEIRGGLANEQFF
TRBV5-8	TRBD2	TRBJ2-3	CASSFFTSGDAQYF
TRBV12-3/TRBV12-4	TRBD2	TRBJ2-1	CASSGTSGTPSSYNEQFF
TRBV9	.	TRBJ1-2	CASSAQGFGYTF
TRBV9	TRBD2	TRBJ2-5	CASSPRAGDYETQYF
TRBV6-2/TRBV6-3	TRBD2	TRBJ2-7	CASSYSGRAGDYEQYF
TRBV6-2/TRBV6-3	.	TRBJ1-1	CASSRRSGRNTEAFF
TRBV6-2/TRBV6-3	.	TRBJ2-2	CASSLGSLTRELFF
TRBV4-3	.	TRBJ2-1	CASSPDVWGEQFF
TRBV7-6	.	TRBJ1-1	CASSLSFGRDADEAFF
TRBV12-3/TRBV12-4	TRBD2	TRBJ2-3	CASSDLAGGPTDTQYF